This note documents a single T cell receptor (beta chain) sequence. This sample is drawn from a study of blood T cell repertoires in COVID-19. Across the whole study: There were acute and convalescent COVID-19 samples, and they came from the United States, Italy and Spain. Nucleic acid was either cDNA or gDNA, and it came from T cells, B-cell-depleted T cells, or PBMCs.

The repertoire was sequenced with immunoSEQ multiplex PCR; TCRdb's copy has only in-frame clones and lacks some. The sample has approximately 260,000 clones, 82% seen once. This receptor was taken from a woman aged 60-75 years with active or convalescent COVID-19. Sequencing input: peripheral blood.

The CDR3 DNA reads TGTGCCAGCAGCTCTGCCGGTCAACTCACAGATACGCAGTATTTT. Translating it yields CASSSAGQLTDTQYF. The chain is built from TRBV7-3 and TRBJ2-3, with no clear D. The CDR3 is 15 amino acids. V lost 4 bases and J 2 bases, leaving 13 bases between the germline ends. Germline V gene data show CDR1 as SGHTA and CDR2 as FQGTGA.